One TCR beta chain is described in this entry. Its antigen target is currently unknown. No quality values exist for individual bases; no much larger clone is one base distant. Donors were healthy HIV-negative adults with no recently reported acute infections or vaccinations. Only Caucasian adults living in Nashville, Tennessee, USA were represented among the donors. CD4+ T cells were enriched by magnetic negative selection, after which naive cells were positively selected on CD45RA and the negative fraction was taken as the memory subset. After blood collection by leukapheresis, PBMCs were isolated using Ficoll-Histopaque density gradient centrifugation and then cryopreserved in the vapor phase of liquid nitrogen. Purity and quantity of every magnetically sorted T cell population were checked by analytical flow cytometry. Genomic DNA was isolated from every sorted fraction and measured by UV absorbance on a Nanodrop 2000c.

The entry originates in a study of shared clonotypes between healthy human individuals (TCRdb year 2020). With regard to the full study: The cohort included three men and two women between 18 and 49 years of age. For each donor, CD4 naive and CD4 memory were each run on three plates, CD8 naive on two plates, and CD8 memory on one plate. Blood TCR repertoires of a handful of healthy adults were deeply sequenced to estimate repertoire size and the extent of clonotype sharing between individuals. Different laboratories and diverse techniques were used to prepare libraries and sequence TCR repertoires, to increase sequencing depth and limit assay-specific biases. Leukapheresis yielded between about 0.94 and 8.9 billion PBMCs per donor. Broader findings and caveats from the paper: Compared with non-shared clonotypes, clonotypes shared by all four sorted-subset donors had higher generation probabilities. The genetic and exposure-history diversity represented was limited by the small number of donors. Sharing across several donors was observed for approximately 5% of naive CD4, less than 4% of naive CD8, 2.3% of memory CD4, and about 0.38% of memory CD8 clonotypes. Rarefaction of sorted-subset datasets indicated incomplete sequencing despite the large sequencing depth. Pairwise subsampling led to the expectation that sequencing depth would affect the degree of clonotype sharing among donors. Sampling was restricted to blood, and TCR repertoires in tissues likely differ from the TCR repertoires found in blood. Naive subsets generally had larger estimated clonotype richness than memory subsets did.

Using the deep immunoSEQ assay, TCR CDR3 regions were amplified from genomic DNA by multiplex PCR. For each cell subset, the extracted genomic DNA was distributed evenly across all wells of several immunoSEQ 96-well plates, and each plate served as one replicate. Each replicate PCR for sorted subsets received about 180 ng genomic DNA, equal to around 32,000 T cell genomes. The purified libraries were quantified using a Qubit 3.0 fluorometer, sized with a Bioanalyzer 2100, and then quantified again using the KAPA Library Quantification kit. Each immunoSEQ 96-well plate was sequenced on its own single-read 150-cycle Illumina NextSeq 550 flow cell. As for how the authors treated the data: Because only junctional sequences without quality scores were contained in the immunoSEQ output, filtering matching that applied to full-length reads could not be performed. Sequences were annotated with PyIR, a Python wrapper for IgBLAST v1.9, and V/J genes and CDR3 were assigned using IMGT germline references. Reads were removed for weak V/J assignments (E-value above 1e-6), missing CDR3, stop codons, out-of-frame junctions, or ambiguous translated residues. V3J clonotypes were defined as sequences sharing an identical inferred V gene, J gene, and CDR3 amino acid sequence. To compute the percentage overlap between repertoires, the number of shared unique clonotypes was divided by the size of the smaller repertoire. Three approaches were used to assess repertoire richness: RTK rarefaction, the Chao1 estimator, and Recon v2.1 estimates of unobserved clonotypes. For all TCRbeta clonotypes obtained by the gDNA method from a handful of donors, generation probabilities were computed with OLGA. TCRdb obtained this table from immuneACCESS and retained in-frame rearrangements with V and J assigned. These tables miss some clones; where compared with another copy, unresolved V genes account for less than half of the shortfall, and the remainder is unexplained. V and J calls and clone size are copied from that table; D and trimming were computed from the DNA. This sample comprises some 1,600,000 clones, nearly 99% of them detected only once. The ten largest clonotypes hold less than 0.55% of the sample.

A distance of 10 bases separates the germline ends of V and J, which lose 0 bases and 4 bases respectively. Per the germline V gene, SGHAT is the CDR1 and FQNNGV is the CDR2. The CDR3 spans 14 residues, from the cysteine through the phenylalanine. Of the read, only the CDR3 DNA is kept; its 42 bases are in frame from base 1. The sequence links TRBV11-2 to TRBJ2-7; there is no confident call for the D gene. Sequenced input: naive CD4+ T cells sorted from blood. The intended sense of this specimen's cell subset or site label: CD45RA+ positively selected. The sequence was obtained from a man aged 30 to 45 in good health. The CDR3 corresponds to CASSLDFGGYEQYF. The nucleotides are TGTGCCAGCAGCTTAGATTTTGGTGGGTACGAGCAGTACTTC.